These T cell receptor beta chains were read from a single sample in a study of control samples from healthy donors and cancer patients. Produced via immunoSEQ multiplex PCR; TCRdb's table is partial and in-frame only. The table includes 400,000 to 500,000 clones, 75% to 95% detected once. Sequences were obtained from PBMCs. The receptors come from a man aged 35 to 55 with head and neck cancer. CDR3s include the opening cysteine and the closing phenylalanine or tryptophan. A D gene is named only where the DNA matches it firmly. Clone size appears in some rows only: once, few, many, or a class for an expanded clone.

once	TRBD1	TRBV9	TRBJ2-3	TGTGCCAGCAGCGTTGGTGGCCAGGGGGCGACAGATACGCAGTATTTT	CASSVGGQGATDTQYF
.	.	TRBV7-2	TRBJ2-3	TGTGCCAGCAGCAAGTACACAGATACGCAGTATTTT	CASSKYTDTQYF
.	TRBD2	TRBV24-1	TRBJ2-1	TGTGCCACCACCTCAGGGAGCGGGGGGGCCTATGAGCAGTTCTTC	CATTSGSGGAYEQFF
.	.	TRBV9	TRBJ1-1	TGTGCCAGCAGCGCGGGCGGGAGGACGAACACTGAAGCTTTCTTT	CASSAGGRTNTEAFF
.	TRBD1	TRBV7-3	TRBJ2-5	TGTGCCAGCAGCCGGAGTCGGGACAGGGGGCTTGGGTTGGTAGGGACCCAGTACTTC	CASSRSRDRGLGLVGTQYF
once	.	TRBV19	TRBJ2-1	TGTGCCAGTAGTATAGAGCAAGGTCTCCTAACTGAGCAGTTCTTC	CASSIEQGLLTEQFF
.	TRBD1	TRBV5-1	TRBJ2-7	TGCGCCAGCAGCTTAACAGGGGCTGGATTCGAGCAGTACTTC	CASSLTGAGFEQYF
.	.	TRBV9	TRBJ1-1	TGTGCCAGCAGCGGAATGCACACTGAAGCTTTCTTT	CASSGMHTEAFF
few	TRBD1	TRBV5-6	TRBJ1-1	TGTGCCAGCAGCTTAAGGGGGCAAGGGCTGAACACTGAAGCTTTCTTT	CASSLRGQGLNTEAFF
.	.	TRBV18	TRBJ2-7	TGTGCCAGCTCACCACCCGGGACAAGCTTTCGGGAGCAGTACTTC	CASSPPGTSFREQYF
.	.	TRBV7-3	TRBJ2-1	TGTGCCAGCAGCCCCGGCTCCTACAATGAGCAGTTCTTC	CASSPGSYNEQFF
.	TRBD1	TRBV10-3	TRBJ2-7	TGTGCCACAGGACAGGGGGGGAACGAGCAGTACTTC	CATGQGGNEQYF
.	TRBD1	TRBV18	TRBJ1-4	TGTGCCAGCTCACCCAGGGACAGGGGAGATGAAAATCTGTTTTTT	CASSPRDRGDENLFF
.	.	TRBV7-3	TRBJ2-3	TGTGCCAGCAGCTTAGAAAGGGAAGGTACGCAGTATTTT	CASSLEREGTQYF
.	.	TRBV28	TRBJ1-6	TGTGCCAGCTCGGGGGAATCTTTCGATCCACCCCTCCACTTT	CASSGESFDPPLHF
.	.	TRBV14	TRBJ1-5	TGTGCCAGCAGCCAAGGCAGAGGGCAGCCCCAGCATTTT	CASSQGRGQPQHF
.	TRBD2	TRBV12-5	TRBJ2-3	TGTGCTAGTGGTTCGGGACTAGCTAGGGGGACGCAGTATTTT	CASGSGLARGTQYF
.	TRBD2	TRBV3-1/TRBV3-2	TRBJ2-1	TGTGCCAGCAGCCAAGGTGGGACTAGCTGGTACAATGAGCAGTTCTTC	CASSQGGTSWYNEQFF
.	TRBD2	TRBV5-4	TRBJ2-1	TGTGCCAGCAGGGGTGGACTAGCGATCCACAATGAGCAGTTCTTC	CASRGGLAIHNEQFF
.	.	TRBV11-3	TRBJ2-1	TGTGCCAGCAGCCGGTCCGGCAGGGAGCAGTTCTTC	CASSRSGREQFF
.	.	TRBV18	TRBJ2-3	TGTGCCAGCTCAATACAGGGAAAAACAGATACGCAGTATTTT	CASSIQGKTDTQYF
.	.	TRBV30	TRBJ1-4	TGTACCTGGAGGAGAGGGGCCCCAGCAACTAATGAAAAACTGTTTTTT	CTWRRGAPATNEKLFF
.	TRBD1	TRBV15	TRBJ2-7	TGTGCCACCAGCAGAGATTTGGACAGGGGTGGCGAGCAGTACTTC	CATSRDLDRGGEQYF
.	.	TRBV30	TRBJ1-3	TGTGCCTGGAATGCAGGGGAATCTCCTGGAAACACCATATATTTT	CAWNAGESPGNTIYF
.	.	TRBV28	TRBJ1-6	TGTGCCAGCAGTTCGGGGTCACCCCTCCACTTT	CASSSGSPLHF
.	TRBD1	TRBV4-2	TRBJ1-6	TGTGCCAGCAACGGAGAGACCGGGACAGGGGGTGAATCACCCCTCCACTTT	CASNGETGTGGESPLHF
.	.	TRBV14	TRBJ2-2	TGTGCCAGCAGCCAAAAGTCTGGATCACTCGCCGGGGAGCTGTTTTTT	CASSQKSGSLAGELFF